The rows below give T cell receptor beta chains drawn from one sample of a study of T-cell reconstitution after alpha-beta-depleted transplantation in children. TCRdb re-called the PCR reads with MiXCR, one entry per CDR3 protein. Of approximately 800,000 distinct CDR3 sequences listed, under 20% are singletons. Specimen: PBMCs, mostly from graft donor cells, collected 360 days after TCRalphabeta/CD19-depleted stem cell transplant. Every receptor here comes from a male patient aged 5 to 17 who had a stem cell transplant for acute lymphoblastic leukemia, so the T cells may come from the graft donor. CDR3s include the opening cysteine and the closing phenylalanine or tryptophan. D genes are given only for firm matches. For some rows the clone size is stated as once, few or many, or as a class when expanded; others skip it.

TRBJ2-5,-,TRBV4-1,15,TRBD2,TGCGCCAGCAGCCAACGCTCAAGACTAGCAGAGACCCAGTACTTC,CASSQRSRLAETQYF
TRBJ2-7,many,TRBV7-8,13,-,TGTGCCAGCGCCCGGGACTCCTACTACGAGCAGTACTTC,CASARDSYYEQYF
TRBJ1-1,few,TRBV5-4,15,-,TGTGCCAGCAGCTTTTTAGAAGATTGGAACACTGAAGCTTTTTTT,CASSFLEDWNTEAFF
TRBJ1-1,-,TRBV20-1,15,-,TGCAGTGCTAGACCGTCCGGACTGCTGGACACTGAAGCTTTCTTT,CSARPSGLLDTEAFF
TRBJ2-7,many,TRBV10-2,12,-,TGCGCCAGCAGTCATGGCTCCTACGAGCAGTACTTC,CASSHGSYEQYF
TRBJ1-2,few,TRBV7-9,17,-,TGTGCCAGCAGCTACTCCGGGACACCTAGTTTAAACTATGGCTACACCTTC,CASSYSGTPSLNYGYTF
TRBJ2-7,-,TRBV23-1,17,TRBD2,TGCGCCAGCAGTCAATCGAACCTAGCGGGAGAAACCTACGAGCAGTACTTC,CASSQSNLAGETYEQYF
TRBJ2-5,-,TRBV12-3/TRBV12-4,12,-,TGTGCCAGCAGAAAAAGAGGAGAGACCCAGTACTTC,CASRKRGETQYF
TRBJ2-5,-,TRBV10-3,13,-,TGTGCCATCAGTCCCGGCTCCGAAGAGACCCAGTACTTC,CAISPGSEETQYF
TRBJ2-1,few,TRBV15,18,-,TGTGCCACCAGCAGAGCCATAGCAGGGCCTAGCTCCTACAATGAGCAGTTCTTC,CATSRAIAGPSSYNEQFF
TRBJ2-3,few,TRBV27,15,TRBD2,TGTGCCCCCGTTAGGGAGGGAGGGCGGACAGATACGCAGTATTTT,CAPVREGGRTDTQYF
TRBJ2-7,many,TRBV3-1,15,TRBD1,TGTGCCAGCAGCCAAGGACAGGGGAATCGCTACGAGCAGTACTTC,CASSQGQGNRYEQYF
TRBJ2-1,-,TRBV11-3,13,TRBD2,TGTGCCAGCAGCTGGACTAGTCTCGGTGAGCAGTTCTTC,CASSWTSLGEQFF
TRBJ2-3,-,TRBV4-1,16,-,TGCGCCAGCGCTGGGGGGAGGCGCGGGGGCACAGATACGCAGTATTTT,CASAGGRRGGTDTQYF
TRBJ2-7,few,TRBV5-1,14,-,TGCGCCAGCAGCGAAGGACTGGGATCCTACGAGCAGTACTTC,CASSEGLGSYEQYF
TRBJ1-1,few,TRBV18,16,-,TGTGCCAGCTCACCTTACCATCTCCAGGAGAACACTGAAGCTTTCTTT,CASSPYHLQENTEAFF
TRBJ2-5,-,TRBV3-1,19,-,TGTGCCAGCAGCCAAGATCTAACCCGGGTGTCGGCCTGGGGAGAGACCCAGTACTTC,CASSQDLTRVSAWGETQYF
TRBJ1-4,-,TRBV12-3/TRBV12-4,15,-,TGTGCCAGCAGTTTAAGGCCGGGAAGGAATGAAAAACTGTTTTTT,CASSLRPGRNEKLFF
TRBJ2-3,many,TRBV5-1,16,-,TGCGCCAGCAGCTTGGAATCTCCGGGAAGCACAGATACGCAGTATTTT,CASSLESPGSTDTQYF
TRBJ2-1,few,TRBV20-1,18,TRBD2,TGCAGTGCTGCGACCCCAACTAGCGCCCAGAAGGGAGGCAATGAGCAGTTCTTC,CSAATPTSAQKGGNEQFF
TRBJ2-3,few,TRBV5-1,14,-,TGCGCCAGCAGCTTGGAGGCGTATTTGGATACGCAGTATTTT,CASSLEAYLDTQYF
TRBJ2-7,-,TRBV5-1,15,-,TGCGCCAGCAGCCACGTGGCGGGACTGGCCTACGAGCAGTACTTC,CASSHVAGLAYEQYF
TRBJ2-7,-,TRBV12-3/TRBV12-4,14,TRBD2,TGTGCCAGCATTGAAGCGGGATCACCCTACGAGCAGTACTTC,CASIEAGSPYEQYF
TRBJ2-1,few,TRBV29-1,14,-,TGCAGCGTTGAAAGGACTAACCTCTCTTATGAGCAGTTCTTC,CSVERTNLSYEQFF
TRBJ2-3,few,TRBV6-5,15,TRBD1,TGTGCCAGCAGTTACCTCGGGACAGGGGGGGATACGCAGTATTTT,CASSYLGTGGDTQYF
TRBJ1-2,-,TRBV12-3/TRBV12-4,17,-,TGTGCCAGCAGTTTAACGGCATGGCCACTCATTAACTATGGCTACACCTTC,CASSLTAWPLINYGYTF
TRBJ2-7,few,TRBV15,15,TRBD1,TGTGCCACCAGCAATAGGGACAGGGGAGACGGCGAGCAGTACTTC,CATSNRDRGDGEQYF
TRBJ2-5,many,TRBV10-3,17,-,TGTGCCATCAGTGAGACGTTGCAACCAGGGATCCAAGAGACCCAGTACTTC,CAISETLQPGIQETQYF
TRBJ1-1,-,TRBV6-1,14,-,TGTGCCAGCAGTGAACCGGGACTGAACACTGAAGCTTTCTTT,CASSEPGLNTEAFF
TRBJ2-1,-,TRBV11-2,16,TRBD2,TGTGCCAGCAGCTTAGAGGCGGGAGGGCCCTACAATGAGCAGTTCTTC,CASSLEAGGPYNEQFF
TRBJ2-1,few,TRBV20-1,16,TRBD2,TGCAGTGCTGAACGGTTAAGCGGGGAGGGGTACAATGAGCAGTTCTTC,CSAERLSGEGYNEQFF
TRBJ2-7,few,TRBV4-1,14,-,TGCGCCAGCAGCCAAGATGGGGGCCTCTACGAGCAGTACTTC,CASSQDGGLYEQYF
TRBJ2-7,few,TRBV3-1,17,-,TGTGCCAGCAGCCAAGATCTAATTAGGGACTCGTCCTACGAGCAGTACTTC,CASSQDLIRDSSYEQYF
TRBJ1-2,few,TRBV18,14,-,TGTGCCAGCTCACCGACAGGCTCCCTTTGCGGCTACACCTTC,CASSPTGSLCGYTF
TRBJ1-5,-,TRBV4-1,13,-,TGCGCCAGCAGCCCACAAAGATATCAGCCCCAGCATTTT,CASSPQRYQPQHF
TRBJ1-5,-,TRBV6-1,15,-,TGTGCCAGCAGCCTTCACAGGAATAGCAATCAGCCCCAGCATTTT,CASSLHRNSNQPQHF
TRBJ2-1,-,TRBV20-1,18,TRBD2,TGCAGTGCTAGAGAACTAGCGGGAGATGTTTGGTCCTACAATGAGCAGTTCTTC,CSARELAGDVWSYNEQFF
TRBJ2-1,few,TRBV7-8,13,-,TGTGCCAGCAGCCAATTGAAGTACGATGAGCAGTTCTTC,CASSQLKYDEQFF
TRBJ2-5,few,TRBV18,17,TRBD2,TGTGCCAGCACGAGACTAGCGGGAGTAGTGGGTCAAGAGACCCAGTACTTC,CASTRLAGVVGQETQYF
TRBJ2-1,-,TRBV7-8,16,-,TGTGCCAGCAGCTCCCGCAGGGCGTCCCCCTACAATGAGCAGTTCTTC,CASSSRRASPYNEQFF
TRBJ1-2,few,TRBV7-9,14,-,TGTGCCAGCAGCTTTCCGACAGTACTCTATGGCTACACCTTC,CASSFPTVLYGYTF
TRBJ2-7,-,TRBV24-1,14,-,TGTGCCACCAGTGATAAAGGACAGCGCTACGAGCAGTACTTC,CATSDKGQRYEQYF
TRBJ2-7,-,TRBV4-2,13,-,TGTGCCAGCAGCCAACTTTCGGGGTACGAGCAGTACTTC,CASSQLSGYEQYF
TRBJ2-5,-,TRBV28,13,TRBD1,TGTGCCAGCAGGATGACAGGGGACGAGACCCAGTACTTC,CASRMTGDETQYF
TRBJ2-3,-,TRBV29-1,16,TRBD2,TGCAGCGTCGCCGGGACTAGCGGCATTAGCACAGATACGCAGTATTTT,CSVAGTSGISTDTQYF
TRBJ2-2,-,TRBV4-1,15,-,TGCGCCAGCAGCCAAGAAGGGCTGGGGACCGGGGAGCTGTTTTTT,CASSQEGLGTGELFF
TRBJ2-5,few,TRBV29-1,15,-,TGCAGCGTTGAAAGGGTGGGAGACAGCAAAGAGACCCAGTACTTC,CSVERVGDSKETQYF
TRBJ2-5,many,TRBV29-1,14,-,TGCAGCGTTGATGTGGGGATGGGGCAAGAGACCCAGTACTTC,CSVDVGMGQETQYF
TRBJ2-2,-,TRBV7-6,17,TRBD2,TGTGCCAGCAGCTTTCCGACTAGCGGGAGGTACACCGGGGAGCTGTTTTTT,CASSFPTSGRYTGELFF
TRBJ2-4,-,TRBV12-3/TRBV12-4,16,-,TGTGCCAGCAGTTTTAGGCAGAACCTAGCCAAAAACATTCAGTACTTC,CASSFRQNLAKNIQYF
TRBJ2-1,-,TRBV27,14,-,TGTGCCAGCTTTCCAAAGCGTACCTACAATGAGCAGTTCTTC,CASFPKRTYNEQFF
TRBJ2-1,few,TRBV27,17,TRBD2,TGTGCCAGCAGTTTCCTCCTAGCGGGAGGATCCTACAATGAGCAGTTCTTC,CASSFLLAGGSYNEQFF
TRBJ1-5,few,TRBV10-2,15,-,TGCGCCAGCAGTGTCTGGCAGGGCAGCAATCAGCCCCAGCATTTT,CASSVWQGSNQPQHF